The next 30 T cell receptor beta chains were all read from a single sample in a study of cytomegalovirus exposure and HLA in healthy donors. PCR primers comprised 60 Vbeta and 13 Jbeta primers. TCRdb's table, derived via immunoSEQ multiplex PCR, lists solely in-frame clones and lacks some. The table lists 150,000 to 200,000 clones, 84% of them singletons. Sequencing was performed on PBMCs. Receptors were obtained from a middle-aged man in good health and CMV-seropositive.

The V and J genes are TRBV11-2 and TRBJ1-1; D unclear. Germline V lookup: CDR1 SGHAT, CDR2 FQNNGV. CDR3 size: 15 residues. The ends were cut back, 5 bases at V and 0 bases at J, with 13 bases in the middle. The CDR3 spells CASSPMSGVNTEAFF. CDR3 nucleotides: TGTGCCAGCAGCCCAATGAGCGGGGTGAACACTGAAGCTTTCTTT.

Worth noting for this clone: At one of its ends the junction is not consistent with the germline gene, which may arise from a read error. This chain uses TRBV6-5 with TRBJ2-3, with D possibly being TRBD2 (6 bases). The CDR3 length is 15 residues. CDR1 is MNHEY, CDR2 SVGAGI, per germline. In DNA, the CDR3 is TGTGCCAGCATTGGCCATGGTAGCGGCACAAATACGCAGTATTTT. Translation gives CASIGHGSGTNTQYF.

The V gene is TRBV4-1, the J gene TRBJ1-1; no clear D. Per the germline V gene, CDR1 is MGHRA and CDR2 is YSYEKL. The CDR3 consists of 15 residues. The germline V and J ends were trimmed by 1 base and 4 bases, with 13 bases remaining between them. CDR3 in amino acids: CASSQVIRESTEAFF. The CDR3 coding sequence is TGCGCCAGCAGCCAAGTCATTCGAGAGAGCACTGAAGCTTTCTTT.

The genes are TRBV6-6 and TRBJ2-1, with TRBD1 matching over 10 bases. Trimming cost V 5 bases and J 7 bases; bases outside gene matches: 8. The CDR3 runs to 15 residues. Germline-derived CDR1 and CDR2 are MNHNY and SVGAGI (reference sequence). The CDR3 DNA reads TGTGCCAGCAGTCCCCGGGACAGGGGTGGGAATGAGCAGTTCTTC. Its protein is CASSPRDRGGNEQFF.

The chain recombines TRBV7-3 with TRBJ2-3; TRBD2 aligns across 13 bases. This CDR3 is 16 amino acids long. The ends lost 5 bases at V and 0 bases at J; junction bases unmatched: 2. Per the germline V gene, CDR1 is SGHTA and CDR2 is FQGTGA. Here the CDR3 DNA reads TGTGCCAGCAGCAGGGGACTAGCGGGGAGCACAGATACGCAGTATTTT. Its translation is CASSRGLAGSTDTQYF.

This chain uses TRBV25-1 with TRBJ1-2; 8 bases map to TRBD1. This CDR3 spans 13 amino acids. Per the germline V gene, CDR1 is MGHDK and CDR2 is SYGVNS. Trimming removed 6 bases from V and 2 bases from J; junction bases left unmatched: 2. CDR3 DNA sequence: TGTGCCAGCAGGGACAGGGAGAACTATGGCTACACCTTC. It specifies CASRDRENYGYTF.

The chain joins TRBV5-1 to TRBJ2-2; TRBD2 aligns across 13 bases. Trimming removed 4 bases from V and 5 bases from J; junction bases left unmatched: 5. The CDR3 covers 16 residues. Germline-derived CDR1 and CDR2 are SGHRS and YFSETQ. In nucleotides, the CDR3 is TGCGCCAGCAGCAGGGGACTAGCGGGAAGGACCGGGGAGCTGTTTTTT. Its translation is CASSRGLAGRTGELFF.

CDR3 nucleotide sequence: TGTGCCAGCAGCTCTAGGCCCGGACAGGGGAAGTCACCCCTCCACTTT. As protein: CASSSRPGQGKSPLHF. The rearrangement joins TRBV7-2 to TRBJ1-6, with 9 bases that match TRBD1. The CDR3 contains 16 residues. The J segment lost 10 bases and the V segment lost 4 bases, leaving 11 bases of the junction unmatched. The germline V gene encodes CDR1 SGHTA and CDR2 FQGNSA.

The chain is built from TRBV19 and TRBJ1-5; D unclear. CDR1 and CDR2 from the germline V gene are LNHDA and SQIVND (reference sequence). CDR3 length: 14 residues. V lost 11 bases and J lost 2, with 16 bases in between. In DNA, the CDR3 is TGTGCCTCTGGGCGCTCGGTTGGCAATCAGCCCCAGCATTTT. Its translation is CASGRSVGNQPQHF.

This clone was found a few times. The gene calls are TRBV25-1 and TRBJ2-7, with a tentative D call TRBD1 (6 bases). Germline CDR1 reads MGHDK; CDR2 reads SYGVNS. V lost 3 bases and J 5 bases, leaving 17 bases between the germline ends. This CDR3 has 15 amino acids. The CDR3: CASSDLKGVRNEQYF. Written as DNA, the CDR3 is TGTGCCAGCAGTGATCTAAAGGGGGTAAGGAACGAGCAGTACTTC.

V and J are TRBV6-5 and TRBJ1-6, with 7 positions matching TRBD1. CDR3 length: 14 residues. The germline V gene has CDR1 MNHEY and CDR2 SVGAGI. Trimming at V came to 8 bases and at J to 7 bases, leaving 8 bases not matched to a gene. DNA for the CDR3: TGTGCCAGCGCGATGACAGGGTTCAATTCACCCCTCCACTTT. Translation: CASAMTGFNSPLHF.

The chain links TRBV11-2 to TRBJ2-5, with 9 bases aligning to TRBD1. The V segment lost 5 bases and the J segment 5 bases; nucleotides outside the gene matches: 6. The germline CDR1 and CDR2 sequences are SGHAT and FQNNGV. The CDR3 has 14 residues. CDR3 in DNA: TGTGCCAGCAGCCGTCGACAGGGGGGGGAGACCCAGTACTTC. It codes for CASSRRQGGETQYF. The whole variable domain, filled in from reference TRBV11-2 and TRBJ2-5, reads EAGVAQSPRYKIIEKRQSVAFWCNPISGHATLYWYQQILGQGPKLLIQFQNNGVVDDSQLPKDRFSAERLKGVDSTLKIQPAKLEDSAVYLCASSRRQGGETQYFGPGTRLLVL.

This chain uses TRBV11-2 with TRBJ2-1; D ambiguous. The CDR3 contains 12 residues. Germline CDR1 reads SGHAT; CDR2 reads FQNNGV. V was pared by 4 bases and J by 3 bases, with 4 bases between. CDR3 nucleotide sequence: TGTGCCAGCAGCTCCAACTACAATGAGCAGTTCTTC. Its protein product is CASSSNYNEQFF.

The genes are TRBV2 and TRBJ2-5; TRBD2 aligns across 7 bases. The J call may be wrong; the DNA end is better matched by TRBJ2-7. The V gene's germline CDR1 is SNHLY and CDR2 FYNNEI. The length of the CDR3 is 14 residues. This chain's CDR3 is CASRETSWEGEQYF. In nucleotides, the CDR3 is TGTGCCAGCAGGGAGACTAGCTGGGAAGGCGAGCAGTACTTC.

This clone was counted a single time. This sequence joins TRBV6-5 and TRBJ2-7, with 9 bases fitting TRBD1. The CDR3 is 16 amino acids. The germline V gene encodes CDR1 MNHEY and CDR2 SVGAGI. V gave up 4 bases and J gave up 6 bases; unmatched junction bases: 13. In nucleotides, the CDR3 is TGTGCCAGCAGTTCAGCCAGCGGACAGGGGTGGGGCGAGCAGTACTTC. Protein sequence: CASSSASGQGWGEQYF.

The V gene is TRBV10-2, the J gene TRBJ1-1; 7 nucleotides align to TRBD1. Germline assignment: CDR1 WSHSY and CDR2 SAAADI. With V trimmed by 2 bases and J by 7 bases, 7 bases remained unmatched. The CDR3 is made up of 14 amino acids. The chain's CDR3 is CASSENSRQGEAFF. CDR3 coding DNA: TGCGCCAGCAGTGAGAATTCGAGACAGGGTGAAGCTTTCTTT.

CDR3 sequence reads: CASGDSSTDTQYF. The CDR3 nucleotides are TGTGCCAGCGGGGACAGTAGCACAGATACGCAGTATTTT. V and J are TRBV7-9 and TRBJ2-3; 7 nucleotides line up with TRBD1. CDR1 and CDR2 from the germline V gene are SEHNR and FQNEAQ (reference sequence). The V gene end was trimmed by 8 bases and the J gene end by 0 bases; junction bases not matched to a gene: 2. The CDR3 is 13 residues long.

The chain has TRBV5-1 and TRBJ1-1; D gene unclear. The V end lost 5 bases, the J end lost 7 bases, and 15 bases lay between the germline ends. The CDR3 has 13 residues. Germline values: CDR1 SGHRS, CDR2 YFSETQ. The CDR3 protein is CASRRETTSEAFF. The CDR3 nucleotides read TGCGCCAGCAGAAGGGAGACCACTAGTGAAGCTTTCTTT.

This clone has more than one count but fewer than ten. The V call is TRBV6-5, the J call TRBJ2-3, with 10 bases lining up with TRBD2. Germline values: CDR1 MNHEY, CDR2 SVGAGI. J gave up 0 bases and V 4 bases, and 1 base lay outside the gene matches. This CDR3 comprises 15 residues. The CDR3 DNA follows: TGTGCCAGCAGTTCGACTAGCGGGAGCACAGATACGCAGTATTTT. Translation gives CASSSTSGSTDTQYF.

The chain recombines TRBV2 with TRBJ2-5; D gene uncertain. The CDR3 runs to 12 residues. V shed 10 bases and J shed 4 bases, with 13 bases lying between them. CDR1 and CDR2 from the germline V gene are SNHLY and FYNNEI. The CDR3 DNA sequence: TGTGCCACCACAGCAGGTTCAGAGACCCAGTACTTC. Protein sequence: CATTAGSETQYF.

The J gene is TRBJ2-3, the V gene TRBV5-1, with D possibly being TRBD1 (5 bases). There are 15 residues in the CDR3. The germline gives CDR1 SGHRS, CDR2 YFSETQ. V dropped 6 bases and J dropped 0 bases, with 14 bases sitting between them. Here the CDR3 reads CASNPWAGSTDTQYF. The CDR3 nucleotides are TGCGCCAGCAACCCATGGGCAGGGAGCACAGATACGCAGTATTTT.

Worth noting for this clone: One end of the junction varies from germline; a read error may be responsible. Other DNA sequences in the sample encode the same CDR3. The chain carries TRBV27 and TRBJ1-5; D unclear. The CDR3 is 17 amino acids. Germline V gene sequence: CDR1 MNHEY, CDR2 SMNVEV (reference sequence). The CDR3 region is CASSLWAPLAGGQPQHF. The DNA for the CDR3 is TGCGCCAGCAGTTTATGGGCCCCCCTAGCGGGTGGGCAGCCCCAGCATTTT.

The chain combines TRBV19 with TRBJ1-1; D is unclear. V dropped 1 base and J dropped 4 bases, with 7 bases sitting between them. The CDR3 contains 13 residues. Germline V gene data show CDR1 as LNHDA and CDR2 as SQIVND (reference sequence). CDR3 residues: CASSIVRGTEAFF. The CDR3 DNA is TGTGCCAGTAGTATAGTACGGGGCACTGAAGCTTTCTTT.

Regarding this clone: A read error is likely, as this CDR3 ends without the conserved phenylalanine or tryptophan. Here the CDR3 DNA reads TGCGCCAGCAGCTTGGAAGGGGGCGTTGGGTCAGAGCAGTACCTC. Translation gives CASSLEGGVGSEQYL. The chain uses TRBV5-1 and TRBJ2-7, with TRBD1 matching over 7 bases. The CDR3 spans 15 residues. V lost 0 bases, J lost 7 bases, and 10 bases stayed unmatched. Germline lookup yields CDR1 SGHRS and CDR2 YFSETQ.

This sequence joins TRBV30 and TRBJ1-5; a possible D gene is TRBD1 (5 bases). From germline, CDR1 is GTSNPN and CDR2 SVGIG (reference sequence). The V and J ends lost 1 base and 3 bases respectively, with 7 bases between them. The CDR3 runs 13 residues. CDR3 in DNA: TGTGCCTGGAGTGGTGGGGCCAATCAGCCCCAGCATTTT. Translated, it gives CAWSGGANQPQHF.

The chain recombines TRBV29-1 with TRBJ1-2; 7 positions match TRBD1. V shed 7 bases, J shed 8 bases, and the junction held 13 bases outside the gene matches. CDR3 length: 13 amino acids. Germline assignment: CDR1 SQVTM and CDR2 ANQGSEA. The CDR3, as DNA: TGCAGCGCCCGAGACAGGGATCAAGGCGGCTACACCTTC. This translates into CSARDRDQGGYTF.

This chain connects TRBV9 to TRBJ1-1; possible D gene TRBD1, 5 bases. The CDR3 has 14 residues. Germline CDR1 reads SGDLS; CDR2 reads YYNGEE. Trimming removed 3 bases from V and 3 bases from J, with 12 bases in between. CDR3 region: CASSGAGGDTEAFF. CDR3 in DNA: TGTGCCAGCAGCGGGGCGGGGGGGGACACTGAAGCTTTCTTT.

The V call is TRBV30, the J call TRBJ1-1, with D possibly TRBD1 on 6 matching bases. The germline V gene encodes CDR1 GTSNPN and CDR2 SVGIG (reference sequence). The ends were cut back, 7 bases at V and 5 bases at J, with 20 bases in the middle. This CDR3 spans 14 amino acids. The CDR3 DNA follows: TGTGCCTCGGGGGGGGCAGGGGATGGGACTGAAGCTTTCTTT. Encoded protein: CASGGAGDGTEAFF.

The V and J genes are TRBV2 and TRBJ2-1; TRBD2 matches 12 bases. Germline V gene sequence: CDR1 SNHLY, CDR2 FYNNEI. Germline trimming cut 4 bases from V and 7 bases from J; bases unmatched to any gene: 8. The CDR3 covers 16 residues. The CDR3, as DNA: TGTGCCAGCAGTGGGGATGGGCTAGCGGGAGGGAATGAGCAGTTCTTC. The encoded protein is CASSGDGLAGGNEQFF.

The CDR3 sequence: CASSVTPWGQGLKQHTGELFF. Here the CDR3 DNA reads TGTGCCAGCAGCGTAACTCCCTGGGGACAGGGGTTGAAGCAACACACCGGGGAGCTGTTTTTT. The rearrangement joins TRBV9 to TRBJ2-2; 10 bases match TRBD1. The CDR3 runs to 21 residues. Germline lookup yields CDR1 SGDLS and CDR2 YYNGEE. Trimming took 1 base from V and 3 from J; bases not matched to a gene: 18.